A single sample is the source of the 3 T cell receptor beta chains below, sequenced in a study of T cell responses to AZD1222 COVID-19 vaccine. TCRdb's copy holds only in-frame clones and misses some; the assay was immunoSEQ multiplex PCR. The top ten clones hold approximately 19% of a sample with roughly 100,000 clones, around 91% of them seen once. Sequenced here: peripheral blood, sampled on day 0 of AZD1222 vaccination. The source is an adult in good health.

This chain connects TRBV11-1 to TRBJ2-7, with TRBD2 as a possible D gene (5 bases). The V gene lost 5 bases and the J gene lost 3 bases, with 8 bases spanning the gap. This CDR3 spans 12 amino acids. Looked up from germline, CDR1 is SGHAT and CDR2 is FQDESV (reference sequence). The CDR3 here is CASSPRGYEQYF. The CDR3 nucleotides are TGTGCCAGCAGCCCCCGGGGCTACGAGCAGTACTTC.

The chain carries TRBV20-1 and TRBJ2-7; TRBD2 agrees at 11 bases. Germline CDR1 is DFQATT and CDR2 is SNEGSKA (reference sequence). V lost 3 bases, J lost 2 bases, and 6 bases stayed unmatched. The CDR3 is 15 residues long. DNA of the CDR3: TGCAGTGCTAGTTCCCTAGCGGGGGGAACCTACGAGCAGTACTTC. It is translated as CSASSLAGGTYEQYF.

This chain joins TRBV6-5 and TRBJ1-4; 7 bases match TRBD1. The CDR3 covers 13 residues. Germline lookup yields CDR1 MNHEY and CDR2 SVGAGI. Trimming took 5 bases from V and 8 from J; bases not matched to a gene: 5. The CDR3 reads CASSPRGAEKLFF. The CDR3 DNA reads TGTGCCAGCAGTCCCAGGGGGGCGGAAAAACTGTTTTTT.